This TCR beta chain was identified in a study of response to subunit inactivated influenza vaccine (dated by TCRdb to between 2018 and 2020). For the study in its entirety: Deep quantitative profiling of the T cell receptor repertoire was used in the study to follow responses to a trivalent subunit inactivated influenza vaccine. What the work shows at the level of the full study, not this receptor alone: It was suggested by the authors that each seasonal influenza vaccination may recruit only a limited number of new T cells.

CDR1 and CDR2 are read off the germline V gene as MNHEY and SVGEGT. V trim: 2 bases; J trim: 6 bases; unmatched bases: 6. The CDR3 runs 15 residues from the cysteine to the phenylalanine. The sequence is cut down to CDR3 DNA, 45 bases in frame from base 1. This clonotype was seen a few times. No cognate antigen has been identified for it. Per-nucleotide qualities are absent, and no much larger clonotype sits a single base away. Libraries were built with RT-PCR. Instrument used: Illumina HiSeq 2500. Through fastp at Q25 and MiXCR, TCRdb rebuilt clones from the public reads, retaining in-frame beta chains. Rows merge per CDR3 protein into single entries with the most common DNA and genes. Present in this sample are hundreds of thousands of distinct CDR3 sequences, about 18% of which were seen just once. The leading ten clones occupy roughly a tenth of the sample.

The chain uses TRBV6-2 or TRBV6-3 and TRBJ2-3; 9 bases in the middle match TRBD2. This specimen was PBMCs from blood, taken around 5 days after vaccination. The TCR comes from a middle-aged man who received an inactivated influenza vaccine. Donor details come from another sample of the same person, matched by shared clones. CDR3 reads: CASSYGLALTDTQYF. The DNA reads TGTGCCAGCAGTTACGGACTAGCGTTAACGGATACGCAGTATTTT.